This T cell receptor (beta chain) was captured in a study of CD8+ T cells in alopecia areata. Reverse transcription of extracted RNA yielded cDNA, which provided the sequencing template. The assay was immunoSEQ multiplex PCR, and TCRdb's table has in-frame clones only and misses some. The table shows some 100,000 clones, with roughly two fifths occurring only once. The ends were cut back, 0 bases at V and 6 bases at J, with 9 bases in the middle. The CDR3 contains 14 residues. Germline V gene lookup returns CDR1 SGHRS and CDR2 YFSETQ. Sequencing was carried out using CD4+ T cells sorted from blood. This chain joins TRBV5-1 and TRBJ2-2, with TRBD2 as a possible D gene (6 bases). The source of this sequence is a human donor with alopecia areata. As DNA, the CDR3 is TGCGCCAGCAGCTTGGCCGGCGGGGCCGGGGAGCTGTTTTTT. Amino acid sequence: CASSLAGGAGELFF.